The 25 T cell receptor beta chains reported below all come from one sample, sequenced in a study of early T cells in non-severe SARS-CoV-2 infection. MiXCR, run by TCRdb on the 5' RACE reads, gives a single entry per CDR3 protein. The table shows around 83,000 distinct CDR3 sequences, with around 9.3% occurring only once. The specimen was whole blood, collected at baseline. These TCRs come from an adult who was a healthcare worker with PCR-confirmed SARS-CoV-2 infection or an uninfected control (not recorded which).

CDR3 sequence (DNA): TGTGCCAGCAGCACCCGACAGGCTACAACTAATGAAAAACTGTTTTTT. Translating gives CASSTRQATTNEKLFF. The chain links TRBV9 to TRBJ1-4; TRBD1 is a possible D gene (6 bases). From germline, CDR1 is SGDLS and CDR2 YYNGEE. This CDR3 region has 16 residues. Trimming removed 4 bases from V and 0 bases from J, with 13 bases in between.

This clonotype showed up many times. This sequence joins TRBV20-1 and TRBJ2-1; 9 nucleotides line up with TRBD2. V trimming: 5 bases; J trimming: 4 bases; junction bases outside the gene matches: 12. The V gene's germline CDR1 is DFQATT and CDR2 SNEGSKA (reference sequence). This CDR3 has 16 amino acids. The CDR3 DNA reads TGCAGTGCTCTTTTTAGCGGGAGTATACGGTACAATGAGCAGTTCTTC. Translation: CSALFSGSIRYNEQFF.

The V and J genes are TRBV9 and TRBJ2-1, with 11 positions matching TRBD2. Looked up from germline, CDR1 is SGDLS and CDR2 is YYNGEE. V gave up 1 base and J gave up 2 bases; unmatched junction bases: 8. The CDR3 is 18 amino acids. The CDR3 sequence: CASSVSASGLAAYNEQFF. CDR3 coding DNA: TGTGCCAGCAGCGTAAGTGCTTCGGGACTAGCGGCCTACAATGAGCAGTTCTTC.

This clonotype was observed many times. The V call is TRBV29-1, the J call TRBJ2-1, with TRBD2 matching 10 bases. From germline, CDR1 is SQVTM and CDR2 ANQGSEA. After removal of 6 bases from V and 9 bases from J, the junction contained 17 bases not matched to a gene. The CDR3 extends over 16 amino acids. CDR3 region: CSVRGSPSGRAGEQFF. The CDR3 DNA sequence: TGCAGCGTCCGGGGCAGCCCCAGCGGGAGGGCCGGTGAGCAGTTCTTC.

In this sample, this clonotype turned up many times. For the CDR3, the DNA is TGTGCCAGCAGCTTTAGCACAGATACGCAGTATTTT. It translates to CASSFSTDTQYF. The rearrangement links TRBV3-1 to TRBJ2-3; D is ambiguous. Germline values: CDR1 LGHDT, CDR2 YNNKEL (reference sequence). V lost 5 bases and J 0 bases, leaving 3 bases between the germline ends. The CDR3 is made up of 12 amino acids.

This clonotype was counted between two and nine times. The genes are TRBV4-2 and TRBJ2-3; 7 bases match TRBD2. Germline loops: CDR1 LGHNA, CDR2 YNFKEQ. There are 15 residues in the CDR3. V lost 0 bases, J lost 4 bases, and 4 bases stayed unmatched. This CDR3 is CASSQDLREPDTQYF. The CDR3 nucleotides read TGTGCCAGCAGCCAAGATTTGCGGGAGCCAGATACGCAGTATTTT.

The chain recombines TRBV5-1 with TRBJ2-7; the D is unclear. The CDR3 is 13 residues long. Germline CDR1 reads SGHRS; CDR2 reads YFSETQ. The V gene lost 4 bases and the J gene lost 4 bases, with 12 bases spanning the gap. CDR3 sequence reads: CASSVGLEYEQYF. The CDR3, as DNA: TGCGCCAGCAGCGTGGGATTGGAGTACGAGCAGTACTTC.

This clonotype appeared many times. The chain couples TRBV15 to TRBJ2-6; D unresolved. The CDR3 spans 12 residues. Trimming took off 4 bases at V and 12 bases at J, with 10 bases between the two ends. The germline V gene encodes CDR1 LNHNV and CDR2 YYDKDF (reference sequence). The CDR3 nucleotides are TGTGCCACCAGCAACTATGGTACCGTCCTGACTTTC. This sequence encodes CATSNYGTVLTF.

This clonotype appeared a few times. The CDR3 DNA reads as TGCGCCAGCAGCTTGGATGGCAGGGACACCGGGGAGCTGTTTTTT. This gives the protein CASSLDGRDTGELFF. The chain is built from TRBV5-1 and TRBJ2-2; a weak D match, TRBD1 (5 bases). The CDR3 totals 15 residues. V shed 0 bases and J shed 3 bases, with 9 bases lying between them. The germline CDR1 and CDR2 sequences are SGHRS and YFSETQ.

This clonotype was counted only a few times. The chain links TRBV19 to TRBJ2-1, with TRBD1 matching over 9 bases. The CDR3 has 15 residues. Germline CDR1 and CDR2: LNHDA and SQIVND (reference sequence). The ends lost 7 bases at V and 3 bases at J; junction bases unmatched: 7. As DNA, the CDR3 is TGTGCCAGTAAACCGGGACAGGGAGGCTACAATGAGCAGTTCTTC. Residues: CASKPGQGGYNEQFF.

V usage is TRBV7-2 and J usage is TRBJ2-7; 9 bases line up with TRBD1. This CDR3 region has 15 residues. The junction had 10 bases not matched to a gene; V was cut back by 6 bases and J by 4 bases. In germline, CDR1 is SGHTA, CDR2 FQGNSA. CDR3 region: CASSQVGQGLYEQYF. Here the CDR3 DNA reads TGTGCCAGCAGTCAGGTGGGACAGGGTCTATACGAGCAGTACTTC.

This clonotype was counted ten times or more. In DNA, the CDR3 is TGTGCCAGCAAGAGGGGGGAAGCACCCCTCCACTTT. Translated: CASKRGEAPLHF. The chain is built from TRBV12-3 or TRBV12-4 and TRBJ1-6, with D perhaps matching TRBD1 (6 bases). The length of the CDR3 is 12 residues. The germline V and J ends were trimmed by 7 bases and 11 bases, with 12 bases remaining between them.

This clonotype was counted a few times. The CDR3 DNA follows: TGTGCCAGCGGGAGACAGTATGGCTACACCTTC. As protein: CASGRQYGYTF. This chain uses TRBV6-5 with TRBJ1-2; a weak D match, TRBD1 (5 bases). The V and J ends lost 8 bases and 5 bases respectively, with 9 bases between them. This CDR3 region has 11 residues. Germline lookup yields CDR1 MNHEY and CDR2 SVGAGI.

This clonotype was counted many times. The rearrangement links TRBV15 to TRBJ1-4; a weak D match, TRBD1 (6 bases). V gave up 3 bases and J gave up 6 bases, with 14 bases separating them. The CDR3 has 15 amino acids. Germline assignment: CDR1 LNHNV and CDR2 YYDKDF (reference sequence). DNA for the CDR3: TGTGCCACCAGCAGCTCTGGACAGATATATGAAAAACTGTTTTTT. This codes for CATSSSGQIYEKLFF.

The chain uses TRBV7-3 and TRBJ2-3; D is uncertain. The CDR3 length is 12 residues. Germline loops: CDR1 SGHTA, CDR2 FQGTGA. Trimming took 4 bases from V and 7 from J, leaving 9 bases between them. DNA of the CDR3: TGTGCCAGCAGCTCACAAGCCAATACGCAGTATTTT. It is translated as CASSSQANTQYF.

The V and J genes are TRBV28 and TRBJ2-1; TRBD1 aligns across 8 bases. This CDR3 has 17 amino acids. Germline values: CDR1 MDHEN, CDR2 SYDVKM. The V and J ends lost 7 bases and 0 bases, in that order; junction bases with no gene match: 11. CDR3 bases: TGTGCCAGCACCTCCTCGGGACAGGCAAGCTCCTACAATGAGCAGTTCTTC. It encodes CASTSSGQASSYNEQFF.

This clonotype appeared a few times. The chain is built from TRBV9 and TRBJ2-3; D is uncertain. Germline V gene sequence: CDR1 SGDLS, CDR2 YYNGEE. Trimming removed 1 base from V and 8 bases from J, with 8 bases in between. This CDR3 contains 12 residues. This CDR3 reads CASSVTGSTQYF. CDR3 DNA: TGTGCCAGCAGCGTAACTGGATCTACGCAGTATTTT.

The chain employs TRBV28 and TRBJ2-3, with TRBD2 matching 12 bases. V gave up 5 bases and J gave up 2 bases; unmatched junction bases: 5. Germline-derived CDR1 and CDR2 are MDHEN and SYDVKM. This CDR3 region has 16 residues. CDR3 amino acids: CASSLRLAGVTDTQYF. The CDR3 DNA is TGTGCCAGCAGTCTGCGACTAGCGGGAGTCACAGATACGCAGTATTTT.

This clonotype was detected only a few times. The chain joins TRBV11-1 to TRBJ2-3; TRBD2 matches 9 bases. There are 15 residues in the CDR3. The germline V gene has CDR1 SGHAT and CDR2 FQDESV (reference sequence). Trimming took 7 bases from V and 0 from J; bases not matched to a gene: 5. The CDR3 DNA is TGTGCCAGCAAGACTAGCGGCGCTAGCACAGATACGCAGTATTTT. Translating gives CASKTSGASTDTQYF.

The chain carries TRBV15 and TRBJ1-1; D gene uncertain. Germline lookup yields CDR1 LNHNV and CDR2 YYDKDF (reference sequence). Between the trimmed V and J ends, which lost 0 bases and 10 bases, there was a span of 15 bases. This CDR3 has 14 residues. CDR3 nucleotide sequence: TGTGCCACCAGCAGAGAGGACTTACCTACGGGAGCTTTCTTT. This sequence encodes CATSREDLPTGAFF. Full variable domain (outside the CDR3, taken from reference TRBV15 and TRBJ1-1): DAMVIQNPRYQVTQFGKPVTLSCSQTLNHNVMYWYQQKSSQAPKLLFHYYDKDFNNEADTPDNFQSRRPNTSFCFLDIRSPGLGDTAMYLCATSREDLPTGAFFGQGTRLTVV.

This clonotype was recorded a few times. The V gene is TRBV7-9, the J gene TRBJ2-2; 9 nucleotides agree with TRBD1. The CDR3 is made up of 15 amino acids. Germline V gene sequence: CDR1 SEHNR, CDR2 FQNEAQ (reference sequence). Germline trimming cut 4 bases from V and 2 bases from J; bases unmatched to any gene: 2. The CDR3 nucleotides read TGTGCCAGCAGCTCGGGACAGGGAAACACCGGGGAGCTGTTTTTT. Protein sequence: CASSSGQGNTGELFF. Drawing the rest from reference TRBV7-9 and TRBJ2-2, the complete variable domain is DTGVSQNPRHKITKRGQNVTFRCDPISEHNRLYWYRQTLGQGPEFLTYFQNEAQLEKSRLLSDRFSAERPKGSFSTLEIQRTEQGDSAMYLCASSSGQGNTGELFFGEGSRLTVL.

In this sample, this clonotype turned up once. The chain combines TRBV20-1 with TRBJ2-1; a weak D match, TRBD1 (6 bases). Between the trimmed V and J ends, which lost 4 bases and 9 bases, there was a span of 10 bases. This CDR3 spans 11 amino acids. Germline loops: CDR1 DFQATT, CDR2 SNEGSKA (reference sequence). The CDR3 DNA is TGCAGTGCTATACCAGGGGCTGAGCAGTTCTTC. This gives the protein CSAIPGAEQFF.

This clonotype was counted ten times or more. CDR3 region: CASSPGGRYNEQFF. The DNA for the CDR3 is TGTGCCAGCAGTCCTGGGGGGAGGTACAATGAGCAGTTCTTC. The chain recombines TRBV12-3 or TRBV12-4 with TRBJ2-1, with D possibly matching TRBD2 (6 bases). The CDR3 loop spans 14 amino acids. V was cut by 5 bases and J by 4 bases, with 12 bases left in between.

The V call is TRBV20-1, the J call TRBJ1-3; no definite D call. Trimming took 6 bases from V and 2 from J, leaving 14 bases between them. Germline assignment: CDR1 DFQATT and CDR2 SNEGSKA (reference sequence). CDR3 length: 14 amino acids. The CDR3 DNA follows: TGCAGTGCCGCGAGAGGGCGGGCTGGAAACACCATATATTTT. As protein: CSAARGRAGNTIYF.

This clonotype was observed a few times. This chain joins TRBV30 and TRBJ2-7; D uncertain. CDR1 is GTSNPN and CDR2 is SVGIG in the germline V gene (reference sequence). V lost 2 bases to trimming and J lost 4 bases, with 21 bases between them. There are 16 residues in the CDR3. CDR3 sequence reads: CAWSRARNLVRYEQYF. For the CDR3, the DNA is TGTGCCTGGAGTCGCGCGAGGAACCTAGTTAGATACGAGCAGTACTTC.